The rows below give T cell receptor beta chains drawn from one sample of a study of T cell repertoires in cytomegalovirus infection. TCRdb processed the reads anew with MiXCR; each CDR3 protein has one entry. Of 160,000 or so distinct CDR3 sequences in the sample, about 15% were seen once. Sample: CD8+ T cells from PBMCs. Source of these receptors: a human donor in good health (CMV status not recorded). Some clones in this sample may be carry-over from other donors' samples. The CDR3 runs from the conserved cysteine through the conserved F or W. The D gene is left open where the match is weak. A row's size may be missing; if present it is once, few, many or a size class.

>TRBV6-2/TRBV6-3|.|TRBJ1-1|many
TGTGCCAGCAGCCCCCTCCACGAAAGACTGAACACTGAAGCTTTCTTT
CASSPLHERLNTEAFF
>TRBV7-9|.|TRBJ2-7|once
TGTGCCAGCAGCTTAGGGCAGGTTTCCTACGAGCAGTACTTC
CASSLGQVSYEQYF
>TRBV6-2/TRBV6-3|TRBD2|TRBJ2-7|.
TGTGCCAGCAGTTACGGGACTAGCGGGCTTTACGAGCAGTACTTC
CASSYGTSGLYEQYF
>TRBV7-8|TRBD1|TRBJ1-1|few
TGTGCCAGCAGCTTTAGGGGGCAGAACACTGAAGCTTTCTTT
CASSFRGQNTEAFF
>TRBV14|.|TRBJ2-2|.
TGTGCCAGCAGCCAGGCACAGGGGAACACCGGGGAGCTGTTTTTT
CASSQAQGNTGELFF
>TRBV7-2|TRBD1|TRBJ1-5|.
TGTGCCAGCAGCTTATTGGACAGGGTGGACCAGCCCCAGCATTTT
CASSLLDRVDQPQHF
>TRBV4-1|.|TRBJ2-5|.
TGCGCCAGCAGCCATAGCGACCCACTCGTCCAAGAGACCCAGTACTTC
CASSHSDPLVQETQYF
>TRBV4-1|.|TRBJ2-1|few
TGCGCCAGCAGCGCTACCGGGACTCTATCCTACAATGAGCAGTTCTTC
CASSATGTLSYNEQFF
>TRBV6-2/TRBV6-3|.|TRBJ1-1|.
TGTGCCAGCAGCTACAGACGACAGGATATCTTCATGAACACTGAAGCTTTCTTT
CASSYRRQDIFMNTEAFF
>TRBV6-5|.|TRBJ1-6|few
TGTGCCAGCAGTTACTCGGGGGCTTATAATTCACCCCTCCACTTT
CASSYSGAYNSPLHF
>TRBV7-3|TRBD1|TRBJ2-2|.
TGTGCCAGCAGTCAAACCGCAGGGGGCCTTAACACCGGGGAGCTGTTTTTT
CASSQTAGGLNTGELFF
>TRBV23-1|.|TRBJ2-5|.
TGCGCCAGCGGCATTGGAAGGAGTCAAGAGACCCAGTACTTC
CASGIGRSQETQYF
>TRBV12-3/TRBV12-4|.|TRBJ2-1|few
TGTGCCAGCAGGACTCTTGCTGGAGAGAATGAGCAGTTCTTC
CASRTLAGENEQFF
>TRBV14|TRBD2|TRBJ2-1|.
TGTGCCAGCAGCCATAAAACTAGCGGGATTTACAATGAGCAGTTCTTC
CASSHKTSGIYNEQFF
>TRBV6-2/TRBV6-3|TRBD2|TRBJ2-7|few
TGTGCCAGCAGTTATAGCCTAGCGGGAGGAACCTACGAGCAGTACTTC
CASSYSLAGGTYEQYF
>TRBV2|.|TRBJ1-1|.
TGTGCCAGCAGGGTGGGGACGGATCACACTGAAGCTTTCTTT
CASRVGTDHTEAFF
>TRBV15|.|TRBJ2-7|.
TGTGCCACCAGCAGAGCAGGCGGGCGCGAGCAGTACTTC
CATSRAGGREQYF
>TRBV10-3|.|TRBJ2-3|.
TGTGCCATCAGTGGACAGATCACAGATACGCAGTATTTT
CAISGQITDTQYF
>TRBV4-3|.|TRBJ1-1|many
TGCGCCAGCAGCCAGGCTGACTACACTGAAGCTTTCTTT
CASSQADYTEAFF
>TRBV20-1|TRBD2|TRBJ2-7|few
TGCAGTGGCGAACTAGCGGACCCCTACGAGCAGTACTTC
CSGELADPYEQYF
>TRBV10-3|TRBD2|TRBJ2-7|.
TGTGCCACCTCAGGGCTAGCGGAATCCTACGAGCAGTACTTC
CATSGLAESYEQYF
>TRBV27|.|TRBJ2-7|.
TGTGCCAGCAGCTCTATCCAGCCCGGGCCGGATGGCAACGAGCAGTACTTC
CASSSIQPGPDGNEQYF
>TRBV25-1|TRBD2|TRBJ2-1|few
TGTGCCAGCAGTCCTGCGAGCGGGAGTTCCTACAATGAGCAGTTCTTC
CASSPASGSSYNEQFF
>TRBV7-2|TRBD1|TRBJ2-7|few
TGTGCCAGCAGCTTAGCGCCAAGGACAGGGGACGAGCAGTACTTC
CASSLAPRTGDEQYF
>TRBV20-1|.|TRBJ1-2|few
TGCAGTGCAGCCCCCCACCCCAGGGGACCAAAGGGTGGCTACACCTTC
CSAAPHPRGPKGGYTF
>TRBV29-1|.|TRBJ1-2|few
TGCAGCGTTGGGGGGACCTCGGACTATGGCTACACCTTC
CSVGGTSDYGYTF
>TRBV28|TRBD2|TRBJ2-7|few
TGTGCCAGCAGCTATGGACTAGCGGGCGCGATTTACGAGCAGTACTTC
CASSYGLAGAIYEQYF